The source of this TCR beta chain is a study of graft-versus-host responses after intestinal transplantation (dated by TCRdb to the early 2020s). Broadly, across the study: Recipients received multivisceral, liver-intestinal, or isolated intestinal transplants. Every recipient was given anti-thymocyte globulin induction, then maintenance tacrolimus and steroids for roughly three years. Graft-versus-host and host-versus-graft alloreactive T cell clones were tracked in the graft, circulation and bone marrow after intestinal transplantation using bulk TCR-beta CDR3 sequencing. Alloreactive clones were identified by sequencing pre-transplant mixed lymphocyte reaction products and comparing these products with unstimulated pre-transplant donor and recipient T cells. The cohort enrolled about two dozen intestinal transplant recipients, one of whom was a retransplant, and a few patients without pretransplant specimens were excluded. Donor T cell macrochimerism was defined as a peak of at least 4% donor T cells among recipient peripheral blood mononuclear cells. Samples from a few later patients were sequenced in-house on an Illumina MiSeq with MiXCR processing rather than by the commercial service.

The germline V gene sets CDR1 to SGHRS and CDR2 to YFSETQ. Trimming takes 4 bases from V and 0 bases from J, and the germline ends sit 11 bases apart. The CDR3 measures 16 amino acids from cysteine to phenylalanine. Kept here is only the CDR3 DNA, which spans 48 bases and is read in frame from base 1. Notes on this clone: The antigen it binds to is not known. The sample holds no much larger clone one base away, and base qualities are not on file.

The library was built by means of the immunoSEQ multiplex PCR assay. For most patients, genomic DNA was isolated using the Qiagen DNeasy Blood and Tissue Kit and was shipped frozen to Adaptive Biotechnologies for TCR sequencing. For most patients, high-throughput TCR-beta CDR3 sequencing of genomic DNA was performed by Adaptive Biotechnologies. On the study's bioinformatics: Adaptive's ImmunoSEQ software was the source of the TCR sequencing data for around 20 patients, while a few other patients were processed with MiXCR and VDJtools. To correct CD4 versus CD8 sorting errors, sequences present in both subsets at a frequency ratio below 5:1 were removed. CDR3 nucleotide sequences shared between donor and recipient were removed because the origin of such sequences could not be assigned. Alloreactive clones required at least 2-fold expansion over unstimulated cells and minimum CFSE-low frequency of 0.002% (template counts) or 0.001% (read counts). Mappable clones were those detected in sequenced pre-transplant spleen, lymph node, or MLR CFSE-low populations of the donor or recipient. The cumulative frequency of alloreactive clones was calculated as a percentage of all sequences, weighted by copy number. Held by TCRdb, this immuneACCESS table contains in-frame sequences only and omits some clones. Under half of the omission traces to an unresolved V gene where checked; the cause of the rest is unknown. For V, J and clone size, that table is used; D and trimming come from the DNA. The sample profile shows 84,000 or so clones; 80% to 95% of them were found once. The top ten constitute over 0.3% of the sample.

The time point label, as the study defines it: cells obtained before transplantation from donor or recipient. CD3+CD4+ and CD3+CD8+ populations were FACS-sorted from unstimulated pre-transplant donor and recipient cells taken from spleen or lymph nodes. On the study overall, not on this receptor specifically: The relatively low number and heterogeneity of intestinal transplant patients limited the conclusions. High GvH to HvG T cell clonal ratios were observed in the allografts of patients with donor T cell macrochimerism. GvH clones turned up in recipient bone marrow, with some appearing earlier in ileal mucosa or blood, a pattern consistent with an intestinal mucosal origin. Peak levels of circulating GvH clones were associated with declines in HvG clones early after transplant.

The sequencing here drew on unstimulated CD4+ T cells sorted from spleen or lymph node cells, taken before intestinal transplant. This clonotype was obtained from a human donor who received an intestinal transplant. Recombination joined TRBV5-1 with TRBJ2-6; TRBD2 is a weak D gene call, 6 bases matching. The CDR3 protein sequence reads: CASSLMGGSGANVLTF. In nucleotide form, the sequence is TGCGCCAGCAGCCTGATGGGGGGCTCTGGGGCCAACGTCCTGACTTTC. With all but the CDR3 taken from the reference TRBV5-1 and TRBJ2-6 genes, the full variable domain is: KAGVTQTPRYLIKTRGQQVTLSCSPISGHRSVSWYQQTPGQGLQFLFEYFSETQRNKGNFPGRFSGRQFSNSRSEMNVSTLELGDSALYLCASSLMGGSGANVLTFGAGSRLTVL.